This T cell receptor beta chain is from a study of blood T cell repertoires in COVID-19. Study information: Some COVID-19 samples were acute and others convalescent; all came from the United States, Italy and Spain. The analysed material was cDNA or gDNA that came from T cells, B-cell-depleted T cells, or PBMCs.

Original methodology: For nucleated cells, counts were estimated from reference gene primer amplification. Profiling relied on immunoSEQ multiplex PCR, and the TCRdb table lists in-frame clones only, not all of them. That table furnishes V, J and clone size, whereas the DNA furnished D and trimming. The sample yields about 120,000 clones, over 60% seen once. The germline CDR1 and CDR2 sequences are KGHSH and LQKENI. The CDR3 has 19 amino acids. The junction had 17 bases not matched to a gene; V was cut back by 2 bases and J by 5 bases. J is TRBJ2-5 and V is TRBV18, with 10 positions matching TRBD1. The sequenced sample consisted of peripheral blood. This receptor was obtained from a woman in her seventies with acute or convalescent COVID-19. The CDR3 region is CASSPLRRPGTGVEETQYF. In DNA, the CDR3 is TGTGCCAGCTCACCATTACGTCGACCCGGGACAGGGGTGGAGGAGACCCAGTACTTC.